This TCR beta chain was recovered during a study of blood T cell repertoires in COVID-19. The data were produced by immunoSEQ multiplex PCR, yet TCRdb's version contains in-frame clones alone and is incomplete. The data hold 100,000 to 150,000 clones, with approximately 86% observed a single time. Recruits, aged roughly 18 to 100 years, lived in 25 or so US areas. Symptom resolution, clearance, or two negative PCRs marked donors in Cohort 3 as recovered. The source of this sequence is a woman aged 45 to 65 who had recovered from COVID-19. Sequenced material: PBMCs or T cells enriched from blood (not recorded which).

In DNA, the CDR3 is TGTGCCAGCAGCTTCGGGACAGCGGTGGGCGGGGAGCAGTTCTTC. As protein: CASSFGTAVGGEQFF. This chain uses TRBV7-2 with TRBJ2-1; 7 nucleotides match TRBD1. The CDR3 extends over 15 amino acids. Germline CDR1 reads SGHTA; CDR2 reads FQGNSA. Unmatched junction bases numbered 12, after V lost 3 bases and J lost 10 bases.